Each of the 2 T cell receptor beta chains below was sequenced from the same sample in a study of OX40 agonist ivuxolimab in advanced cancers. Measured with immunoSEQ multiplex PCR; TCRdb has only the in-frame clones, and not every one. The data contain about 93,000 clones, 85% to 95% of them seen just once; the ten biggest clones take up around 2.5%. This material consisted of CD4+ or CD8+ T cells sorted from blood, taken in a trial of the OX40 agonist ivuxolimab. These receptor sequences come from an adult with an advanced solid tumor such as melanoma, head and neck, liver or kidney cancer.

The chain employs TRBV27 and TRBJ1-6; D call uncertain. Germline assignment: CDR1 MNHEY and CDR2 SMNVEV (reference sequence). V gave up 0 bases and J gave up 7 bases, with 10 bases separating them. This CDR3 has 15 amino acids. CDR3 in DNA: TGTGCCAGCAGTTTATCGGGCACCGGCAATTCACCCCTCCACTTT. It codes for CASSLSGTGNSPLHF.

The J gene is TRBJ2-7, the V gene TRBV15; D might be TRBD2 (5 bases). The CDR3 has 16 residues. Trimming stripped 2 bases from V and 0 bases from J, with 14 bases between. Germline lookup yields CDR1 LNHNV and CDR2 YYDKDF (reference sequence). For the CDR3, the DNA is TGTGCCACCAGCAGACTCCGGACTTCCCGCTCCTACGAGCAGTACTTC. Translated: CATSRLRTSRSYEQYF. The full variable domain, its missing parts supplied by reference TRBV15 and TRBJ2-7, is DAMVIQNPRYQVTQFGKPVTLSCSQTLNHNVMYWYQQKSSQAPKLLFHYYDKDFNNEADTPDNFQSRRPNTSFCFLDIRSPGLGDTAMYLCATSRLRTSRSYEQYFGPGTRLTVT.